This T cell receptor (beta chain) is drawn from a study of T cell responses to AZD1222 COVID-19 vaccine. Study-wide results and caveats: The span of vaccine-associated CD4 TCRs extended across spike, with dominance at 160-218 and 743-854. The study sampled repertoires only after the peak T cell response. White British ancestry dominated among donors, who included more females, and clonal diversity was possibly underestimated.

Sequencing was performed with immunoSEQ multiplex PCR; in TCRdb, only in-frame clones are kept and a portion is missing. This sample carries about 120,000 clones, 87% of them seen once, and the ten largest clones take roughly 1.1%. This CDR3 contains 13 residues. Germline assignment: CDR1 SNHLY and CDR2 FYNNEI. Trimming took 6 bases from V and 4 from J, leaving 12 bases between them. Concerning this clone itself: No antigen is known for it.

The rearrangement joins TRBV2 to TRBJ1-1; perhaps TRBD1 as D (6 bases). This sample comprised peripheral blood, obtained on day 0 of AZD1222 vaccination. The sequence came from an adult in good health. CDR3 loop: CASSRGEATEAFF. The CDR3 bases are TGTGCCAGCAGCAGGGGAGAGGCCACTGAAGCTTTCTTT.